Below are 5 T cell receptor beta chains sequenced from a single sample in a study of cytomegalovirus exposure and HLA in healthy donors. The protocol was immunoSEQ multiplex PCR, while the TCRdb copy is restricted to in-frame clones and leaves out a portion. The table has approximately 300,000 clones, 87% seen once. The specimen was PBMCs. Every receptor here comes from a woman between 25 and 40 years old in good health and CMV-seropositive.

The chain carries TRBV27 and TRBJ1-3, with TRBD1 as a possible D gene (6 bases). Germline V CDR1 and CDR2: MNHEY, SMNVEV (reference sequence). The CDR3 runs to 16 residues. V lost 9 bases and J 0 bases, leaving 18 bases between the germline ends. CDR3 amino acids: CAREAGDGVSGNTIYF. CDR3 sequence (DNA): TGTGCCAGGGAGGCAGGGGATGGAGTCTCTGGAAACACCATATATTTT.

The chain links TRBV9 to TRBJ1-3; D might be TRBD1 (5 bases). This CDR3 is built from 16 residues. The V and J ends lost 0 bases and 2 bases respectively, with 12 bases between them. Germline-derived CDR1 and CDR2 are SGDLS and YYNGEE. The CDR3 spells CASSVAEGVTGNTIYF. The CDR3, as DNA: TGTGCCAGCAGCGTAGCTGAAGGGGTGACTGGAAACACCATATATTTT. The complete variable domain, with remaining parts taken from reference TRBV9 and TRBJ1-3, reads DSGVTQTPKHLITATGQRVTLRCSPRSGDLSVYWYQQSLDQGLQFLIQYYNGEERAKGNILERFSAQQFPDLHSELNLSSLELGDSALYFCASSVAEGVTGNTIYFGEGSWLTVV.

This chain joins TRBV4-3 and TRBJ1-2; no reliable D call. The length of the CDR3 is 12 residues. Germline CDR1 LGHNA, CDR2 YSLEER. Trimming left V 0 bases short and J 6 bases short, with 5 bases between. This CDR3 reads CASSQEGHGYTF. In DNA form, the CDR3 reads TGCGCCAGCAGCCAAGAAGGTCATGGCTACACCTTC.

The genes are TRBV5-1 and TRBJ2-1; TRBD2 matches at 7 bases. Germline V gene data show CDR1 as SGHRS and CDR2 as YFSETQ. The CDR3 has 13 residues. Trimming took 4 bases from V and 7 from J; bases not matched to a gene: 5. This CDR3 reads CASSTGLYNEQFF. CDR3 DNA sequence: TGCGCCAGCAGCACGGGACTATATAATGAGCAGTTCTTC.

This clone was recorded a few times. The chain uses TRBV19 and TRBJ1-1, with a tentative D call TRBD1 (6 bases). Germline lookup yields CDR1 LNHDA and CDR2 SQIVND (reference sequence). The CDR3 loop spans 15 amino acids. The V end lost 5 bases, the J end lost 0 bases, and 13 bases lay between the germline ends. The CDR3 region is CASSPRTVMNTEAFF. CDR3 nucleotides: TGTGCCAGTAGTCCCAGGACAGTAATGAACACTGAAGCTTTCTTT. The full variable domain, with the rest looked up from reference TRBV19 and TRBJ1-1, is DGGITQSPKYLFRKEGQNVTLSCEQNLNHDAMYWYRQDPGQGLRLIYYSQIVNDFQKGDIAEGYSVSREKKESFPLTVTSAQKNPTAFYLCASSPRTVMNTEAFFGQGTRLTVV.